The 3 T cell receptor beta chains below were found in one sample sequenced in a study of blood T cell repertoires in COVID-19. This table comes from immunoSEQ multiplex PCR, and its TCRdb copy is limited to in-frame clones, with some not included. The repertoire holds around 120,000 clones, under 80% seen once, with roughly 2.1% in the top ten. Sequenced input: peripheral blood. These receptor sequences come from a man aged 65-85 years with acute or convalescent COVID-19.

V usage is TRBV24-1 and J usage is TRBJ1-2; a weak D match, TRBD1 (5 bases). CDR1 and CDR2 from the germline V gene are KGHDR and SFDVKD. The CDR3 has 19 amino acids. V was clipped by 1 base and J by 0 bases, with 20 bases between them. The CDR3: CATSDFTRPRQSPNYGYTF. The CDR3 DNA sequence: TGTGCCACCAGTGATTTCACGAGACCTCGACAGTCCCCTAACTATGGCTACACCTTC.

As DNA, the CDR3 is TGCGCCAGCAGCCCGGGTCACCCGGGACAGGGGAAGACCCAGTACTTC. It translates to CASSPGHPGQGKTQYF. The chain links TRBV5-1 to TRBJ2-5, with 10 nucleotides matching TRBD1. The CDR3 contains 16 residues. Germline V gives CDR1 SGHRS, CDR2 YFSETQ. The J segment lost 6 bases and the V segment lost 4 bases, leaving 12 bases of the junction unmatched.

The chain is built from TRBV11-3 and TRBJ1-1; perhaps TRBD1 as D (6 bases). Looked up from germline, CDR1 is SGHNT and CDR2 is YENEEA. Trimming took 3 bases from V and 0 from J, leaving 11 bases between them. The CDR3 has 15 amino acids. This CDR3 reads CASSFKGQLNTEAFF. DNA for the CDR3: TGTGCCAGCAGCTTTAAAGGACAGCTGAACACTGAAGCTTTCTTT. The whole variable domain, remainder taken from reference TRBV11-3 and TRBJ1-1, is EAGVVQSPRYKIIEKKQPVAFWCNPISGHNTLYWYLQNLGQGPELLIRYENEEAVDDSQLPKDRFSAERLKGVDSTLKIQPAELGDSAVYLCASSFKGQLNTEAFFGQGTRLTVV.